These 8 T cell receptor beta chains share one sample of origin, sequenced in a study of tumor-infiltrating lymphocytes in localized non-small cell lung cancer (dated by TCRdb to 2020 to 2023). Libraries were prepared through the immunoSEQ multiplex PCR assay. As stored in TCRdb, this immuneACCESS dataset retains in-frame rearrangements with V and J assigned. A fraction of the clones does not appear; measured against another copy, unresolved V genes explain less than half of the discrepancy, and the remainder lacks a known reason. Within this sample are approximately 15,000 clones, with 70% to 80% of them counted one time only. The ten biggest clones cover around 4.1% of the sample. Sequenced: lung tumor tissue. Receptors originate from a human donor with non-small cell lung cancer.

The V call is TRBV11-2, the J call TRBJ2-7; D remains unclear. Trimming took 1 base from V and 1 from J, leaving 11 bases between them. Germline assignment: CDR1 SGHAT and CDR2 FQNNGV. CDR3 size: 15 residues. The CDR3 is CASSLVSRPSYEQYF. DNA of the CDR3: TGTGCCAGCAGCTTAGTATCGCGGCCTTCCTACGAGCAGTACTTC.

J is TRBJ1-1 and V is TRBV18; D unclear. Germline V gene data show CDR1 as KGHSH and CDR2 as LQKENI. This CDR3 is 16 amino acids long. V lost 0 bases and J 1 base, leaving 12 bases between the germline ends. CDR3 in amino acids: CASSPPSGHGNTEAFF. The CDR3, as DNA: TGTGCCAGCTCACCACCGTCAGGTCACGGGAACACTGAAGCTTTCTTT. Full variable domain (rest looked up from reference TRBV18 and TRBJ1-1): NAGVMQNPRHLVRRRGQEARLRCSPMKGHSHVYWYRQLPEEGLKFMVYLQKENIIDESGMPKERFSAEFPKEGPSILRIQQVVRGDSAAYFCASSPPSGHGNTEAFFGQGTRLTVV.

V gene TRBV7-9 combines with J gene TRBJ1-3; 9 nucleotides line up with TRBD1. Trimming took 5 bases from V and 3 from J; bases not matched to a gene: 2. This CDR3 region has 14 residues. CDR1 is SEHNR and CDR2 is FQNEAQ in the germline V gene (reference sequence). CDR3 protein: CASSRDRVGNTIYF. CDR3 nucleotides: TGTGCCAGCAGCCGGGACAGGGTTGGAAACACCATATATTTT.

The chain combines TRBV7-9 with TRBJ2-5; D call uncertain. This CDR3 is built from 14 residues. The germline gives CDR1 SEHNR, CDR2 FQNEAQ (reference sequence). Between the trimmed V and J ends, which lost 1 base and 2 bases, there was a span of 8 bases. The CDR3 DNA reads TGTGCCAGCAGCTTAGGGGCAGGACAAGAGACCCAGTACTTC. The encoded protein is CASSLGAGQETQYF.

This chain joins TRBV11-2 and TRBJ2-5; D remains unclear. This CDR3 spans 14 amino acids. Germline V gene data show CDR1 as SGHAT and CDR2 as FQNNGV. The V end was cut by 6 bases, the J end by 2 bases, with 13 bases between. CDR3 sequence reads: CASRPGLTQETQYF. DNA of the CDR3: TGTGCCAGCAGGCCCGGTTTGACTCAAGAGACCCAGTACTTC.

The chain has TRBV7-9 and TRBJ2-1, with TRBD1 identical over 9 bases. Trimming cost V 4 bases and J 6 bases; bases outside gene matches: 19. Germline CDR1 and CDR2: SEHNR and FQNEAQ (reference sequence). The CDR3 is 19 residues long. CDR3 residues: CASSSRTGERRIGVNEQFF. The CDR3 coding sequence is TGTGCCAGCAGCTCCAGGACAGGGGAGAGGCGTATTGGGGTCAATGAGCAGTTCTTC.

This clone was recorded once. The chain couples TRBV9 to TRBJ1-5; D not certain. With 4 bases removed from V and 4 bases from J, the gap between germline ends came to 15 bases. The CDR3 consists of 15 residues. Per the germline V gene, CDR1 is SGDLS and CDR2 is YYNGEE. The CDR3 reads CASSPHEAINQPQHF. In nucleotides, the CDR3 is TGTGCCAGCAGCCCCCACGAGGCCATTAATCAGCCCCAGCATTTT.

The rearrangement joins TRBV4-1 to TRBJ1-4; TRBD1 is a possible D gene (5 bases). This CDR3 region has 14 residues. Germline V gene data show CDR1 as MGHRA and CDR2 as YSYEKL. The V end lost 4 bases, the J end lost 4 bases, and 10 bases lay between the germline ends. CDR3 protein: CASSPRGLNEKLFF. The CDR3 nucleotides are TGCGCCAGCAGCCCGAGGGGCCTTAATGAAAAACTGTTTTTT.